The 29 T cell receptor beta chains below all came from one sample that was sequenced in a study of T cell responses to AZD1222 COVID-19 vaccine. Clones were sequenced by immunoSEQ multiplex PCR, and TCRdb holds only the in-frame ones, with some missing. The data hold over 130,000 clones, with about 90% observed a single time. The specimen was peripheral blood, collected 28 days after the second AZD1222 dose. The receptor set was obtained from an adult who received the AZD1222 COVID-19 vaccine.

V usage is TRBV9 and J usage is TRBJ1-4; maybe TRBD1 (6 bases). The CDR3 has 14 residues. Germline-derived CDR1 and CDR2 are SGDLS and YYNGEE. Trimming left V 0 bases short and J 7 bases short, with 10 bases between. Written as DNA, the CDR3 is TGTGCCAGCAGCGTAGGAAGGGGGGGTGAAAAACTGTTTTTT. This codes for CASSVGRGGEKLFF.

The chain recombines TRBV7-9 with TRBJ1-2; tentatively, D is TRBD1 (5 bases). CDR3 length equals 12 residues. Trimming removed 10 bases from V and 8 bases from J, with 17 bases in between. CDR1 and CDR2 from the germline V gene are SEHNR and FQNEAQ (reference sequence). The CDR3 protein is CANGALRGGYTF. The DNA of the CDR3 is TGTGCCAATGGGGCTTTACGGGGAGGCTACACCTTC.

The V call is TRBV27, the J call TRBJ2-7; D is ambiguous. CDR3 size: 13 residues. Germline lookup yields CDR1 MNHEY and CDR2 SMNVEV (reference sequence). V was trimmed by 3 bases and J by 6 bases, leaving 12 bases between them. The DNA of the CDR3 is TGTGCCAGCAGTTTGGGTAGTGACGGCGAGCAGTACTTC. Amino acids: CASSLGSDGEQYF.

This clone was picked up one time. J is TRBJ2-3 and V is TRBV7-2; possibly TRBD2 for D (6 bases). This CDR3 comprises 15 residues. The germline V and J ends were trimmed by 5 bases and 2 bases, with 14 bases remaining between them. Germline values: CDR1 SGHTA, CDR2 FQGNSA. DNA for the CDR3: TGTGCCAGCAGCCCCGGGACTTTCTACACAGATACGCAGTATTTT. As protein: CASSPGTFYTDTQYF.

This sequence joins TRBV27 and TRBJ1-5; no firm D call. The CDR3 has 14 residues. V lost 6 bases, J lost 6 bases, and 15 bases lay in between. Germline V CDR1 and CDR2: MNHEY, SMNVEV (reference sequence). CDR3 amino acids: CASRRRGRFQPQHF. CDR3 coding DNA: TGTGCCAGCAGAAGACGTGGAAGGTTTCAGCCCCAGCATTTT.

The CDR3 is CATLRRRDPSYNEQFF. The CDR3 DNA follows: TGTGCCACCCTCCGGCGCCGGGACCCCTCCTACAATGAGCAGTTCTTC. V gene TRBV15 combines with J gene TRBJ2-1, with D perhaps given as TRBD1 or TRBD2 (5 bases each). The CDR3 runs 16 residues. CDR1 is LNHNV, CDR2 YYDKDF, per germline (reference sequence). V dropped 8 bases and J dropped 0 bases, with 17 bases sitting between them.

The V call is TRBV25-1, the J call TRBJ2-2; D gene uncertain. Deletions cut 2 bases from V and 1 base from J, with 8 bases between. This CDR3 spans 15 amino acids. Germline-derived CDR1 and CDR2 are MGHDK and SYGVNS. The CDR3 DNA reads TGTGCCAGCAGTGAAACGAGACAGAACACCGGGGAGCTGTTTTTT. Its translation is CASSETRQNTGELFF.

On this clone: At one boundary the junction diverges from the germline segment, which might be a read error. The chain couples TRBV7-9 to TRBJ1-2; maybe TRBD1 (6 bases). Germline V CDR1 and CDR2: SEHNR, FQNEAQ (reference sequence). The CDR3 runs 9 residues. The CDR3 bases are TGTGCCAGCCGGAGGGGGGAGGTCTTC. Its translation is CASRRGEVF.

The rearrangement uses TRBV5-1 and TRBJ1-2; D is undetermined. This CDR3 spans 15 amino acids. Trimming took 4 bases from V and 2 from J, leaving 15 bases between them. Germline V gene data show CDR1 as SGHRS and CDR2 as YFSETQ. The CDR3 DNA reads as TGCGCCAGCAGCCCTGGCGTGGTCGGAAACTATGGCTACACCTTC. This encodes CASSPGVVGNYGYTF. Full variable domain (outside the CDR3, taken from reference TRBV5-1 and TRBJ1-2): KAGVTQTPRYLIKTRGQQVTLSCSPISGHRSVSWYQQTPGQGLQFLFEYFSETQRNKGNFPGRFSGRQFSNSRSEMNVSTLELGDSALYLCASSPGVVGNYGYTFGSGTRLTVV.

This sequence joins TRBV27 and TRBJ2-2; no definite D call. This CDR3 contains 13 residues. V was clipped by 2 bases and J by 6 bases, with 7 bases between them. Germline V gene data show CDR1 as MNHEY and CDR2 as SMNVEV (reference sequence). The CDR3 sequence is CASSLRPSGELFF. The CDR3 nucleotides read TGTGCCAGCAGTTTAAGGCCCTCCGGGGAGCTGTTTTTT.

The V call is TRBV27, the J call TRBJ1-1, with no clear D. CDR3 size: 16 residues. Trimming removed 8 bases at V and 4 bases at J, with 23 bases between. The germline gives CDR1 MNHEY, CDR2 SMNVEV (reference sequence). The CDR3 is CASAPFGVAMGTEAFF. CDR3 nucleotides: TGTGCCAGCGCCCCGTTCGGGGTGGCGATGGGCACTGAAGCTTTCTTT.

The chain couples TRBV19 to TRBJ1-5; D remains unclear. The CDR3 has 15 residues. Looked up from germline, CDR1 is LNHDA and CDR2 is SQIVND (reference sequence). V lost 1 base and J lost 0, with 7 bases in between. The CDR3 DNA follows: TGTGCCAGTAGTATAGCGGAGGGTAGCAATCAGCCCCAGCATTTT. Translation: CASSIAEGSNQPQHF.

The V call is TRBV3-1 (or the pseudogene TRBV3-2), the J call TRBJ2-7; D not certain. Germline CDR1 LGHDT, CDR2 YNNKEL (reference sequence). The CDR3 is 14 amino acids. Trimming cost V 1 base and J 4 bases, with 11 bases left between them. The CDR3 sequence: CASSQVRQYYEQYV. CDR3 coding DNA: TGTGCCAGCAGCCAAGTTCGCCAGTATTACGAGCAGTACGTC.

This sequence joins TRBV5-4 and TRBJ1-4; D is possibly TRBD1 (5 bases). Germline CDR1 SGHNT, CDR2 YYREEE (reference sequence). The CDR3 has 15 amino acids. Trimming removed 1 base from V and 5 bases from J, with 12 bases in between. The CDR3 reads CASSLLGAANEKLFF. DNA for the CDR3: TGTGCCAGCAGCTTGTTAGGGGCGGCAAATGAAAAACTGTTTTTT.

In nucleotides, the CDR3 is TGTGCCACCAGTCAGGGAAATCAGCCCCAGCATTTT. Amino acid sequence: CATSQGNQPQHF. The chain couples TRBV24-1 to TRBJ1-5; possible D gene TRBD1, 5 bases. Trimming cost V 6 bases and J 4 bases, with 6 bases left between them. Germline lookup yields CDR1 KGHDR and CDR2 SFDVKD. This CDR3 contains 12 residues.

The chain carries TRBV7-2 and TRBJ2-7; D possibly corresponds to TRBD1 (5 bases). Trimming cost V 5 bases and J 10 bases, with 18 bases left between them. This CDR3 region has 13 residues. Germline-derived CDR1 and CDR2 are SGHTA and FQGNSA. In DNA, the CDR3 is TGTGCCAGCAGCACGAAACCACAGGCAGAACAGTACGTC. This encodes CASSTKPQAEQYV.

This clone has just one count. The chain is built from TRBV7-8 and TRBJ2-1; D is uncertain. V lost 1 base and J 2 bases, leaving 6 bases between the germline ends. The CDR3 has 14 amino acids. CDR1 SGHVS and CDR2 FQNEAQ come from the germline V gene. Here the CDR3 DNA reads TGTGCCAGCAGCTTAGGAGAACCCTACAATGAGCAGTTCTTC. Its protein product is CASSLGEPYNEQFF. Full variable domain (missing parts from reference TRBV7-8 and TRBJ2-1): GAGVSQSPRYKVAKRGQDVALRCDPISGHVSLFWYQQALGQGPEFLTYFQNEAQLDKSGLPSDRFFAERPEGSVSTLKIQRTQQEDSAVYLCASSLGEPYNEQFFGPGTRLTVL.

CDR3: CASSSRLNEKLFF. The CDR3 region has the DNA TGCGCCAGCAGCTCGCGCCTTAATGAAAAACTGTTTTTT. V gene TRBV5-1 combines with J gene TRBJ1-4; no clear D. Between the trimmed V and J ends, which lost 3 bases and 4 bases, there was a span of 7 bases. Per germline, CDR1 SGHRS and CDR2 YFSETQ. This CDR3 has 13 amino acids.

The chain couples TRBV6-5 to TRBJ2-7; maybe TRBD1 (5 bases). Per the germline V gene, CDR1 is MNHEY and CDR2 is SVGAGI. This CDR3 is built from 14 residues. The ends were cut back, 2 bases at V and 0 bases at J, with 8 bases in the middle. The CDR3 DNA sequence: TGTGCCAGCAGTTACCAAGACAGCTCCTACGAGCAGTACTTC. Translation gives CASSYQDSSYEQYF.

The chain has TRBV10-3 and TRBJ2-7; 8 bases fit TRBD1. Germline V gene sequence: CDR1 ENHRY, CDR2 SYGVKD. This CDR3 region has 15 residues. The trim removed 3 bases at V and 4 bases at J, leaving 8 bases unmatched. The CDR3 coding sequence is TGTGCCATCAGTGAAACGCAGGGGGCAGGGTACGAGCAGTACTTC. It translates to CAISETQGAGYEQYF.

The chain uses TRBV7-9 and TRBJ1-4; 10 bases map to TRBD1. The ends lost 5 bases at V and 7 bases at J; junction bases unmatched: 10. Germline-derived CDR1 and CDR2 are SEHNR and FQNEAQ (reference sequence). The CDR3 contains 16 residues. The CDR3 sequence is CASSTPDRGLLEKLFF. The CDR3 DNA reads as TGTGCCAGCAGCACCCCCGACAGGGGGCTTCTTGAAAAACTGTTTTTT.

The chain joins TRBV24-1 to TRBJ1-4; possible D gene TRBD1, 5 bases. CDR3 length: 14 amino acids. V was pared by 3 bases and J by 5 bases, with 9 bases between. From germline, CDR1 is KGHDR and CDR2 SFDVKD. As DNA, the CDR3 is TGTGCCACCAGTGATGGACACTGGAATGAAAAACTGTTTTTT. Its protein product is CATSDGHWNEKLFF.

The chain is built from TRBV18 and TRBJ1-3, with TRBD1 as a possible D gene (5 bases). This CDR3 is built from 16 residues. The ends were cut back, 1 base at V and 5 bases at J, with 15 bases in the middle. Germline lookup yields CDR1 KGHSH and CDR2 LQKENI. DNA for the CDR3: TGTGCCAGCTCACCACTTTCGTCAGGGACCCGAAACACCATATATTTT. Encoded protein: CASSPLSSGTRNTIYF.

This clone has more than one count but fewer than ten. J is TRBJ2-1 and V is TRBV2, with TRBD1 identical over 9 bases. The CDR3 loop spans 17 amino acids. Looked up from germline, CDR1 is SNHLY and CDR2 is FYNNEI. The V and J ends lost 0 bases and 3 bases, in that order; junction bases with no gene match: 6. CDR3 bases: TGTGCCAGCAGTGAAGCGCCAGAGGGACAGGGCTACAATGAGCAGTTCTTC. It encodes CASSEAPEGQGYNEQFF. Variable domain in full (rest from reference TRBV2 and TRBJ2-1): EPEVTQTPSHQVTQMGQEVILRCVPISNHLYFYWYRQILGQKVEFLVSFYNNEISEKSEIFDDQFSVERPDGSNFTLKIRSTKLEDSAMYFCASSEAPEGQGYNEQFFGPGTRLTVL.

The rearrangement uses TRBV5-1 and TRBJ2-2, with D perhaps TRBD1 (6 bases). The CDR3 contains 15 residues. V was pared by 9 bases and J by 6 bases, with 21 bases between. Germline CDR1 SGHRS, CDR2 YFSETQ. CDR3 sequence: CATQRGSGVSGELFF. The CDR3 coding sequence is TGCGCCACCCAGAGGGGGTCGGGTGTATCCGGGGAGCTGTTTTTT.

This sequence joins TRBV7-9 and TRBJ1-2, with D possibly being TRBD1 (5 bases). The CDR3 contains 12 residues. Trimming removed 5 bases from V and 8 bases from J, with 12 bases in between. Per germline, CDR1 SEHNR and CDR2 FQNEAQ (reference sequence). In DNA, the CDR3 is TGTGCCAGCAGCCCGGACAAACAGGGCTACACCTTC. The encoded protein is CASSPDKQGYTF.

This clone is a singleton in its sample. This chain links TRBV9 with TRBJ2-5; perhaps TRBD1 as D (5 bases). This CDR3 contains 15 residues. Germline CDR1 SGDLS, CDR2 YYNGEE. Trimming stripped 0 bases from V and 2 bases from J, with 11 bases between. The CDR3 is CASSVGLRQQETQYF. In DNA form, the CDR3 reads TGTGCCAGCAGCGTAGGTTTACGACAGCAAGAGACCCAGTACTTC.

The genes are TRBV28 and TRBJ1-2; weak D call: TRBD1 (5 bases). The CDR3 covers 15 residues. V lost 5 bases and J 6 bases, leaving 19 bases between the germline ends. In germline, CDR1 is MDHEN, CDR2 SYDVKM. This chain's CDR3 is CASSMHDYGTHGYTF. The CDR3 DNA is TGTGCCAGCAGTATGCACGATTACGGGACCCATGGCTACACCTTC.

V usage is TRBV6-1 and J usage is TRBJ1-1; D is unresolved. Trimming took off 2 bases at V and 1 base at J, with 5 bases between the two ends. The length of the CDR3 is 13 residues. Germline CDR1 and CDR2: MNHNS and SASEGT. DNA of the CDR3: TGTGCCAGCAGTGAATCGGAGAACACTGAAGCTTTCTTT. It is translated as CASSESENTEAFF.